This T cell receptor beta chain was captured in a study of blood T cell repertoires in COVID-19. Study as a whole: There were acute and convalescent COVID-19 samples, and they came from the United States, Italy and Spain. The analysed material was cDNA or gDNA that came from T cells, B-cell-depleted T cells, or PBMCs.

Method: immunoSEQ multiplex PCR; TCRdb's copy keeps in-frame clones and lacks some. This repertoire shows 100,000 to 150,000 clones, around 80% found once; its top ten account for about a sixth. V was trimmed by 0 bases and J by 2 bases, leaving 11 bases between them. The length of the CDR3 is 15 residues. The germline gives CDR1 SGHRS, CDR2 YFSETQ. The source of this sequence is a man aged 25 to 40 with COVID-19, enrolled during active disease. Material for sequencing was peripheral blood. The rearrangement joins TRBV5-1 to TRBJ1-2, with no clear D. CDR3 loop: CASSLELGGNYGYTF. CDR3 DNA sequence: TGCGCCAGCAGCTTGGAACTGGGAGGGAACTATGGCTACACCTTC. Using reference TRBV5-1 and TRBJ1-2 for the parts outside the CDR3, the full variable domain is KAGVTQTPRYLIKTRGQQVTLSCSPISGHRSVSWYQQTPGQGLQFLFEYFSETQRNKGNFPGRFSGRQFSNSRSEMNVSTLELGDSALYLCASSLELGGNYGYTFGSGTRLTVV.